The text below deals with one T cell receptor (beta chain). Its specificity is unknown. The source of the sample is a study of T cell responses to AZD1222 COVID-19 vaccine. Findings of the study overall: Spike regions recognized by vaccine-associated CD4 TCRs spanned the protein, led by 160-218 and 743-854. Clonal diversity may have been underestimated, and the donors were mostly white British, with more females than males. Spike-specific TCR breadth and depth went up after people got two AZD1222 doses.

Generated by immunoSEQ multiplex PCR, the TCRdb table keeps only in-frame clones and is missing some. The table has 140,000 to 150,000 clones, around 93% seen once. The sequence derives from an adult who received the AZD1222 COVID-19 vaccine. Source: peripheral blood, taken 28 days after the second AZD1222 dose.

The CDR3 DNA reads as TGTGCCAGCAGTACCAGGGTTGGGGGGAAAAATGAGCAGTTCTTC. This encodes CASSTRVGGKNEQFF. The chain recombines TRBV28 with TRBJ2-1; tentative D call: TRBD2 (6 bases). Trimming pared 5 bases from V and 7 bases from J, leaving 18 bases between. This CDR3 has 15 amino acids. Per germline, CDR1 MDHEN and CDR2 SYDVKM.